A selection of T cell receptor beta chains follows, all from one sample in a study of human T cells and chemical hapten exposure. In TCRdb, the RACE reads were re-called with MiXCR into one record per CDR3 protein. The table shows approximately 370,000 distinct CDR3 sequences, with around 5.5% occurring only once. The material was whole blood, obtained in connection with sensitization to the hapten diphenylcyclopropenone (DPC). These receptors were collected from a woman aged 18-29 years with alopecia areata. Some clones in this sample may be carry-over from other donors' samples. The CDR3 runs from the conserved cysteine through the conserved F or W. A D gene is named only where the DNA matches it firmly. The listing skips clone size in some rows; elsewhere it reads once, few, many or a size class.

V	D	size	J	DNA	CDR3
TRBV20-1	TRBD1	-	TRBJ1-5	TGCAGTGCTAGGGCGGGGACAGGATATCAGCCCCAGCATTTT	CSARAGTGYQPQHF
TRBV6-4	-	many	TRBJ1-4	TGTGCCAGCAAGATCGGGGAAAATGAAAAACTGTTTTTT	CASKIGENEKLFF
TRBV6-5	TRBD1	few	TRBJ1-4	TGTGCCAGCACCACCGGGACAGGGGGCGGAAAACTGTTTTTT	CASTTGTGGGKLFF
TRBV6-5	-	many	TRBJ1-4	TGTGCCAGTAAACCAACAGCAACTAATGAAAAACTGTTTTTT	CASKPTATNEKLFF
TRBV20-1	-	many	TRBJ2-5	TGCAGTGCTAAACAGATGGAGACCCAGTACTTC	CSAKQMETQYF
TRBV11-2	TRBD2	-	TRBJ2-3	TGTGCCAGCAGCACTCAGCGGGGGGGCCCGAATACGCAGTATTTT	CASSTQRGGPNTQYF
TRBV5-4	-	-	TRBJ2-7	TGTGCCAGCAACATTGATAGGGACGGCGACGAGCAGTACTTC	CASNIDRDGDEQYF
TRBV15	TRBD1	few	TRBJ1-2	TGTGCCACCAGGAGAGGGGGCAGCGAAGCGAACTATGGCTACACCTTC	CATRRGGSEANYGYTF
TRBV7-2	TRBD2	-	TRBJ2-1	TGTGCCAGCACTTACCGGGGGGGCATTAATACTGAGCAGTTCTTC	CASTYRGGINTEQFF
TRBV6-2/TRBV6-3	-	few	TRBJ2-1	TGTGCCAGCACGACTACGGAGCAGTTCTTC	CASTTTEQFF
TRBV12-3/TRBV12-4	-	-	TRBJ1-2	TGTGCCAGCAGTTTTGGCGGGGGCGATGGCTACACCTTC	CASSFGGGDGYTF
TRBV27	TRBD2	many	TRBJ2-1	TGTGCCAGCAGTCTCTTAGCGGGGGAGGGGAATGAGCAGTTCTTC	CASSLLAGEGNEQFF
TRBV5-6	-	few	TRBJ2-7	TGTGCCAGCAGCTTCGTCACAGGAGGGGCCTACGAGCAGTACTTC	CASSFVTGGAYEQYF
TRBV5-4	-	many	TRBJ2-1	TGTGCCAGCAGCCGGCGAGGCGGGCAACTAGGGGTCTCCTACAATGAGCAGTTCTTC	CASSRRGGQLGVSYNEQFF
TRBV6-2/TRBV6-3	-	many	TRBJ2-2	TGTGCCAGCAGTTTGGGGATGGACAACACCGGGGAGCTGTTTTTT	CASSLGMDNTGELFF
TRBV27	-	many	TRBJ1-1	TGTGCCAGCAGTTGGAGACCGGTCACTGAAGCTTTCTTT	CASSWRPVTEAFF
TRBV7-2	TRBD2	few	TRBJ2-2	TGTGCCAGCAGCCCCCGGGAAGCGGGGGGAAGGAACACCGGGGAGCTGTTTTTT	CASSPREAGGRNTGELFF
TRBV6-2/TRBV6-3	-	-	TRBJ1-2	TGTGCCAGCAGTCGCCGATCTGGCTACACCTTC	CASSRRSGYTF
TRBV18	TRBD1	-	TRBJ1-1	TGTGCCAGCTCACCCGGGACAGGGGCTACTAACACTGAAGCTTTCTTT	CASSPGTGATNTEAFF
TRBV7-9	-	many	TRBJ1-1	TGTGCCAGCAGGTACAGGGACGGGAACACTGAAGCTTTCTTT	CASRYRDGNTEAFF
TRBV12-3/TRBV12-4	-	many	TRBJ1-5	TGTGCCAGCAGTTTAAACTATCAGCCCCAGCATTTT	CASSLNYQPQHF
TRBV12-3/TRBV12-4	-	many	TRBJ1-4	TGTGCCAGCAGTAAAACCGGGACAAAGGATGAAAAACTGTTTTTT	CASSKTGTKDEKLFF
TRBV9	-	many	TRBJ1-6	TGTGCCAGCAGCCCAGCCGGGACAAATCCCCTCCACTTT	CASSPAGTNPLHF
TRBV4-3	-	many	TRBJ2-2	TGCGCCAGCAGCCAAGACTTCAACACCGGGGAGCTGTTTTTT	CASSQDFNTGELFF
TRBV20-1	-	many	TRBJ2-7	TGCAGTGCTAGCTTCAATGTTCCGGGACCGAGCTACGAGCAGTACTTC	CSASFNVPGPSYEQYF
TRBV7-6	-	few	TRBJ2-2	TGTGCCAGCAGCGAACGACTGAACACCGGGGAGCTGTTTTTT	CASSERLNTGELFF
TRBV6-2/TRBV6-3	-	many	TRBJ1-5	TGTGCCAGCAGTCTATCCCCCGGGATGACCCAGCATTTT	CASSLSPGMTQHF
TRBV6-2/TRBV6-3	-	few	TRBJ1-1	TGTGCCAGCAGTTGGAGACGTGGGTACACTGAAGCTTTCTTT	CASSWRRGYTEAFF
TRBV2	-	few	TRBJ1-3	TGTGCCAGCAGTGGTTCGTCGGTCTCTGGAAACACCATATATTTT	CASSGSSVSGNTIYF
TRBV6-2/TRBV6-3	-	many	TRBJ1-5	TGTGCCAGCAGCAGGGCCCCAGCTGGAGGCAATCAGCCCCAGCATTTT	CASSRAPAGGNQPQHF
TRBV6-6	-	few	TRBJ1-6	TGTGCCAGCAGTCCTCCGAGCAATTCACCCCTCCACTTT	CASSPPSNSPLHF
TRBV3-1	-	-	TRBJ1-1	TGTGCCAGCAGCCATTTAGACTCTGAAGCTTTCTTT	CASSHLDSEAFF
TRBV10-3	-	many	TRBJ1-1	TGTGCCATCAGAAGCGGGACTTCAGAAACTGAAGCTTTCTTT	CAIRSGTSETEAFF
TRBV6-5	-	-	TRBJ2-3	TGTGCCGCCGGGCAGATATACACAGATACGCAGTATTTT	CAAGQIYTDTQYF
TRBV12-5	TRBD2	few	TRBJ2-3	TGTGCTAGTGGCCTATCAGAGAAGGCGCTAGCGGCAACAGATACGCAGTATTTT	CASGLSEKALAATDTQYF
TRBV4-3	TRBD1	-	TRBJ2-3	TGCGCCAGCAGGCATGGGACAGGGGCCCAGGTCACAGATACGCAGTATTTT	CASRHGTGAQVTDTQYF
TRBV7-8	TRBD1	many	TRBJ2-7	TGTGCCAGCAGCGTCACAGGGGCGCCCTACGAGCAGTACTTC	CASSVTGAPYEQYF
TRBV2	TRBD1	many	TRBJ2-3	TGTGCCAGCAGGCCGGGACAGGGGCTTGGGGGTACGCAGTATTTT	CASRPGQGLGGTQYF
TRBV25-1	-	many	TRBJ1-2	TGTGCCAGCAGTGATAGAACAGCGGGGGGCTACACCTTC	CASSDRTAGGYTF
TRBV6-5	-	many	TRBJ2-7	TGTGCCAGCAGTTACTCCGGCTCCTACGAGCAGTACTTC	CASSYSGSYEQYF
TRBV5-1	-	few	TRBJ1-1	TGCGCCAGCAGCTCAGCACAGGGTTGGGGCACTGAAGCTTTCTTT	CASSSAQGWGTEAFF
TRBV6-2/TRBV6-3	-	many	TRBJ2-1	TGTGCCAGCAGTTTCCTGGGCCAGCTGGATGAGCAGTTCTTC	CASSFLGQLDEQFF